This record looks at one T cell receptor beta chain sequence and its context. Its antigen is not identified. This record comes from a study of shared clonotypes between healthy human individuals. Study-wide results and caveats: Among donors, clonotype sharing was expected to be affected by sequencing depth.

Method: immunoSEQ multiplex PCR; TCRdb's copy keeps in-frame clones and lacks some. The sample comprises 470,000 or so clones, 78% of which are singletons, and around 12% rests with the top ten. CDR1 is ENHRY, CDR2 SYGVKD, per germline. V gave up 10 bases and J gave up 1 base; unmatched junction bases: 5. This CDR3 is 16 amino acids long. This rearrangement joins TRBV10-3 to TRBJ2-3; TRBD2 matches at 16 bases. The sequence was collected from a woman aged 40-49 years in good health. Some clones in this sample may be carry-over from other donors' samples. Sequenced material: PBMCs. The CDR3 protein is CATGTSGRVGTDTQYF. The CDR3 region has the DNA TGTGCCACGGGGACTAGCGGGAGGGTTGGCACAGATACGCAGTATTTT.